Reported below is one T cell receptor (beta chain). The data belong to a study of cytomegalovirus exposure and HLA in healthy donors. Clones were sequenced by immunoSEQ multiplex PCR, and TCRdb holds only the in-frame ones, with some missing. Of 45,000 to 65,000 clones in the sample, 93% were seen once. The CDR3 runs to 12 residues. The germline V gene has CDR1 SGHKS and CDR2 YYEKEE (reference sequence). V lost 3 bases, J lost 3 bases, and 6 bases lay in between. Sequencing used PBMCs. The chain links TRBV5-5 to TRBJ1-1; D remains unclear. This sequence was found in a woman under 30 in good health and CMV-seropositive. Here the CDR3 reads CASSSGYTEAFF. In DNA, the CDR3 is TGTGCCAGCAGCTCCGGGTACACTGAAGCTTTCTTT.